This T cell receptor (beta chain) was recorded in a study of cytomegalovirus exposure and HLA in healthy donors. TCRdb's copy holds only in-frame clones and misses some; the assay was immunoSEQ multiplex PCR. The sample holds 110,000 or so clones, 70% to 90% seen once. Overall study findings and caveats: Most sequenced TCRs were rare (though some public TCRs occurred in many donors).

Separation from the approximately 690-subject first cohort characterized the roughly 120-subject validation cohort, to which the donors belonged. The CDR3 loop spans 17 amino acids. Germline CDR1 reads LNHNV; CDR2 reads YYDKDF (reference sequence). Trimming removed 0 bases at V and 0 bases at J, with 12 bases between. Turning to this clone: The target antigen is unknown.

The receptor comes from a woman in her 30s in good health and CMV-seronegative. This chain joins TRBV15 and TRBJ2-4, with a weak D call TRBD1 (5 bases). The material sequenced was PBMCs. The CDR3 loop reads CATSRDRDSLAKNIQYF. In DNA form, the CDR3 reads TGTGCCACCAGCAGAGATCGAGACAGTCTAGCCAAAAACATTCAGTACTTC.